This entry concerns a single T cell receptor beta chain. Its antigen is still unknown. In the germline V gene, CDR1 corresponds to KGHDR and CDR2 to SFDVKD. Its CDR3 holds 11 amino acids, cysteine through phenylalanine. No DNA appears here. This record comes from a study of T cells expressing NK-cell markers (dated by TCRdb to the early 2020s). For the wider study: TCR beta-chain repertoires were profiled in sorted CD3+CD56+NKG2C+, CD3+CD56+NKG2C- and CD3+CD56-NKG2C+ T-cell subsets from several donors. The eight sequenced donors were randomly selected healthy volunteers, three men and five women. Of the eight sequenced donors, seven were found to be HCMV-seropositive and one was found to be HCMV-seronegative. Illumina HiSeq 2000/2500, MiSeq or NextSeq was used to sequence libraries as 2 x 150 bp reads. General findings and caveats noted by the study authors: In about 6 donors, the dominant CD3+CD56+NKG2C+ clonotypes were found to rank among the top 10 CD8+ clonotypes and to make up roughly 1.0-7.0% of CD8+ T cells. Whether the expanded NKG2C-expressing T cell clones were specific for HCMV antigens remained unclear. Those dominant clonotypes were again the most abundant among CD3+CD56-NKG2C+ cells in a handful of donors, at about 28.3-60.1%.

The sequencer was an Illumina HiSeq 2000. TCR beta cDNA libraries were made by 5'RACE template switching that added a universal primer site and unique molecular identifiers. Priming for cDNA synthesis came from the TCR beta constant segment, and two successive PCR amplification steps followed. The authors' analysis ran thus. MIGEC was used to demultiplex reads and group reads by UMI, and MiTCR was used to assemble and quantify clonotypes. To remove erroneous sequences, TCR cDNA sequences were retained only when supported by two or more reads. Downstream repertoire analysis used the tcR package, and clonotypes were matched across fractions by CDR3 nucleotide sequence plus V segment. Antigen specificity was annotated against VDJdb with VDJmatch, allowing one amino acid substitution in CDR3. TCRdb reprocessed the reads, reporting each CDR3 protein sequence once and no DNA. TCRdb's processing, not the authors', yielded these V and J calls. The sample table on file contains 150,000 or so distinct CDR3 sequences. The top ten clonotypes cover about 18% of the sample.

HCMV serostatus was determined by detecting HCMV-specific IgG in serum with a commercial ELISA kit. Ficoll density gradient centrifugation was used to isolate peripheral blood mononuclear cells from blood. This receptor was identified in a woman aged 18 to 75 in good health. Sequencing was carried out using blood T cells: a sorted CD56 or NKG2C T cell subset, CD4+ or CD8+ T cells, or bulk PBMC T cells (not recorded which). Recombination connected TRBV24-1 to TRBJ1-2. The CDR3 protein: CATSDFKGYTF.